The sequence of this TCR beta chain was determined in a study of response to subunit inactivated influenza vaccine. Study conclusions and caveats: The authors offered the suggestion that each seasonal influenza vaccination recruits few new T cells.

MiXCR was run by TCRdb on the RT-PCR reads, yielding one entry per CDR3 protein. This table holds 710,000 or so distinct CDR3 sequences, more than 15% found once. This clonotype was recorded a few times. Its antigen is unidentified. Trimming pared 0 bases from V and 5 bases from J, leaving 14 bases between. The CDR3 is made up of 15 amino acids. Germline CDR1 reads SGHAT; CDR2 reads FQNNGV. The origin of this receptor is a man between 50 and 59 years old who received an inactivated influenza vaccine. The material was PBMCs from blood, obtained 12 days after vaccination. The rearrangement uses TRBV11-2 and TRBJ2-7; tentative D call: TRBD1 (7 bases). The CDR3, as DNA: TGTGCCAGCAGCTTAGATCGGCAGGGGGGCCACGAGCAGTACTTC. Protein product: CASSLDRQGGHEQYF.